What follows are 21 T cell receptor beta chains derived from one specimen sequenced in a study of T cells in Graves' hyperthyroidism and ophthalmopathy. Amplified TCR beta CDR3 regions came from RNA transcripts. A first-round RT-PCR of the TCR CDR3 used the HTBI primer set. One entry per CDR3 protein, called by TCRdb with MiXCR from the multiplex PCR reads. In the table there are 500,000 to 600,000 distinct CDR3 sequences, roughly 17% of which are singletons. The specimen was blood. The receptors derive from a woman under 30 with Graves' hyperthyroidism.

CDR3 DNA: TGTGCCAGCTCACCACGGGTCGCGGATGTGAACACTGAAGCTTTCTTT. Translated: CASSPRVADVNTEAFF. V and J are TRBV18 and TRBJ1-1; D not resolved. The CDR3 is made up of 16 amino acids. CDR1 is KGHSH and CDR2 is LQKENI in the germline V gene. The V and J ends lost 1 base and 0 bases respectively, with 12 bases between them.

This clonotype was observed many times. The chain couples TRBV27 to TRBJ2-5; D is ambiguous. V lost 6 bases and J 4 bases, leaving 12 bases between the germline ends. CDR3 length equals 13 residues. Germline V lookup: CDR1 MNHEY, CDR2 SMNVEV (reference sequence). The CDR3 spells CASRPNSGETQYF. CDR3 DNA sequence: TGTGCCAGCAGACCAAACTCCGGAGAGACCCAGTACTTC.

This clonotype was counted only a few times. This sequence joins TRBV24-1 and TRBJ2-6; D tentatively fits TRBD1 or TRBD2 (5 bases each). The CDR3 covers 16 residues. From germline, CDR1 is KGHDR and CDR2 SFDVKD. Trimming stripped 3 bases from V and 5 bases from J, with 13 bases between. CDR3 amino acids: CATSDRQGGRANVLTF. The CDR3 nucleotides are TGTGCCACCAGTGATCGGCAGGGCGGGCGGGCCAACGTCCTGACTTTC.

This clonotype has ten or more counts. This chain uses TRBV6-1 with TRBJ1-2, with D perhaps matching TRBD1 (5 bases). V was clipped by 8 bases and J by 4 bases, with 11 bases between them. The germline V gene encodes CDR1 MNHNS and CDR2 SASEGT. This CDR3 comprises 12 residues. The CDR3 nucleotides are TGTGCCAGCGTCATGAGGGGCTATGGCTACACCTTC. The encoded protein is CASVMRGYGYTF.

The V gene is TRBV10-3, the J gene TRBJ2-3, with 10 positions matching TRBD2. Germline V CDR1 and CDR2: ENHRY, SYGVKD. Trimming removed 0 bases from V and 1 base from J; junction bases left unmatched: 4. This CDR3 spans 17 amino acids. The chain's CDR3 is CAISESSGLAGTDTQYF. The CDR3 DNA reads as TGTGCCATCAGTGAGTCGTCCGGACTAGCGGGCACAGATACGCAGTATTTT.

This clonotype was recorded many times. The chain links TRBV12-3 or TRBV12-4 to TRBJ2-7; 10 nucleotides match TRBD2. This CDR3 comprises 15 residues. Trimming cost V 3 bases and J 1 base; bases outside gene matches: 3. The CDR3 DNA sequence: TGTGCCAGCAGTTTCACTAGCGGGATGTCCTACGAGCAGTACTTC. The encoded protein is CASSFTSGMSYEQYF.

As for this clonotype: The junction does not match germline at one end; this may be a read error. V and J are TRBV15 and TRBJ2-1; no definite D call. The DNA matches TRBJ2-7 better at its end, which makes the J call doubtful. Germline values: CDR1 LNHNV, CDR2 YYDKDF (reference sequence). The CDR3 extends over 14 amino acids. This CDR3 reads CPTSIPSSYNEQYF. The CDR3 DNA follows: TGTCCCACCAGCATCCCGAGCTCCTACAATGAGCAGTACTTC.

This clonotype was counted ten times or more. This chain connects TRBV6-1 to TRBJ2-1; 10 bases are shared with TRBD1. Germline V gene lookup returns CDR1 MNHNS and CDR2 SASEGT. CDR3 length: 14 amino acids. Trimming cost V 4 bases and J 8 bases; bases outside gene matches: 5. The CDR3 spells CASSGRDRGDEQFF. The CDR3 region has the DNA TGTGCCAGCAGTGGGAGGGACAGGGGCGATGAGCAGTTCTTC.

Comments on this clonotype: One end of the junction is discordant with germline, which a read error may explain. V is TRBV5-1 and J is TRBJ2-3; 12 nucleotides agree with TRBD2. The CDR3 sequence is 16 residues long. Germline V CDR1 and CDR2: SGHRS, YFSETQ. CDR3 nucleotides: TGCGCCAACAGCTGGGGGACTAGCGGGCCTCGGGATACGCAGTATTTT. This codes for CANSWGTSGPRDTQYF.

The table lists this clonotype with many counts. The genes are TRBV7-2 and TRBJ2-5; 9 bases fit TRBD2. CDR3 length: 14 residues. Trimming removed 4 bases from V and 2 bases from J; junction bases left unmatched: 2. CDR1 and CDR2 (germline): SGHTA, FQGNSA. The CDR3 loop reads CASSSSGAQETQYF. CDR3 DNA: TGTGCCAGCAGCTCTAGCGGGGCTCAAGAGACCCAGTACTTC.

In this sample, this clonotype turned up a few times. The V gene is TRBV6-2 or TRBV6-3, the J gene TRBJ2-2; no firm D call. This CDR3 comprises 14 residues. Germline V gene data show CDR1 as MNHEY and CDR2 as SVGEGT. The V end lost 1 base, the J end lost 0 bases, and 3 bases lay between the germline ends. The DNA of the CDR3 is TGTGCCAGCAGTTACTTCTCGAACACCGGGGAGCTGTTTTTT. It encodes CASSYFSNTGELFF.

The CDR3 loop is CASSPGTGFGELFF. The CDR3 DNA reads TGTGCCAGCAGCCCCGGGACAGGGTTCGGGGAGCTGTTTTTT. V usage is TRBV7-9 and J usage is TRBJ2-2; 9 nucleotides match TRBD1. This CDR3 spans 14 amino acids. The J segment lost 7 bases and the V segment lost 5 bases, leaving 5 bases of the junction unmatched. Germline assignment: CDR1 SEHNR and CDR2 FQNEAQ (reference sequence).

In this sample, this clonotype turned up a few times. DNA of the CDR3: TGCGCCAGCAGCTTCGGGACGGCTGGAAACACCATATATTTT. Translation gives CASSFGTAGNTIYF. The chain has TRBV5-1 and TRBJ1-3, with a tentative D call TRBD1 (5 bases). Germline CDR1 is SGHRS and CDR2 is YFSETQ. The CDR3 has 14 residues. Trimming removed 2 bases at V and 2 bases at J, with 8 bases between. Filled out from reference TRBV5-1 and TRBJ1-3, the complete variable domain reads KAGVTQTPRYLIKTRGQQVTLSCSPISGHRSVSWYQQTPGQGLQFLFEYFSETQRNKGNFPGRFSGRQFSNSRSEMNVSTLELGDSALYLCASSFGTAGNTIYFGEGSWLTVV.

This clonotype was seen repeatedly, ten times or more. CDR3 in amino acids: CASSFALGGYTF. The CDR3 nucleotides read TGTGCCAGCAGTTTTGCTTTAGGTGGCTACACCTTC. V usage is TRBV28 and J usage is TRBJ1-2; no clear D gene. Germline assignment: CDR1 MDHEN and CDR2 SYDVKM. This CDR3 region has 12 residues. Trimming took 3 bases from V and 7 from J, leaving 9 bases between them.

The table lists this clonotype with many counts. This chain links TRBV30 with TRBJ1-2; D is ambiguous. CDR3 length: 13 amino acids. V was clipped by 5 bases and J by 0 bases, with 10 bases between them. Germline V gene sequence: CDR1 GTSNPN, CDR2 SVGIG (reference sequence). As DNA, the CDR3 is TGTGCCTGGGATACGGGTACTAACTATGGCTACACCTTC. Translation gives CAWDTGTNYGYTF. The full variable domain, in which reference TRBV30 and TRBJ1-2 provide the parts outside the CDR3, is SQTIHQWPATLVQPVGSPLSLECTVEGTSNPNLYWYRQAAGRGLQLLFYSVGIGQISSEVPQNLSASRPQDRQFILSSKKLLLSDSGFYLCAWDTGTNYGYTFGSGTRLTVV.

This clonotype was picked up a small number of times. CDR3 DNA: TGCAGTGCTAGGGTGGGGTACACCTACGAGCAGTACTTC. It translates to CSARVGYTYEQYF. This chain joins TRBV20-1 and TRBJ2-7, with D unresolved. Germline V gives CDR1 DFQATT, CDR2 SNEGSKA (reference sequence). Between the trimmed V and J ends, which lost 3 bases and 2 bases, there was a span of 11 bases. The CDR3 runs to 13 residues.

This clonotype was seen at least ten times. The J gene is TRBJ1-2, the V gene TRBV5-8; D may be TRBD1 (6 bases). Germline values: CDR1 SGHTS, CDR2 YDEGEE. Trimming left V 1 base short and J 3 bases short, with 10 bases between. The CDR3 runs 14 residues. CDR3 sequence reads: CASSLLDSYYGYTF. The CDR3 bases are TGTGCCAGCAGCTTGCTGGACAGCTACTATGGCTACACCTTC. The complete variable domain, with remaining parts taken from reference TRBV5-8 and TRBJ1-2, reads EAGVTQSPTHLIKTRGQQATLRCSPISGHTSVYWYQQALGLGLQFLLWYDEGEERNRGNFPPRFSGRQFPNYSSELNVNALELEDSALYLCASSLLDSYYGYTFGSGTRLTVV.

This sequence joins TRBV5-1 and TRBJ1-3, with TRBD1 matching 10 bases. The ends lost 3 bases at V and 4 bases at J; junction bases unmatched: 16. From germline, CDR1 is SGHRS and CDR2 YFSETQ. This CDR3 is 19 amino acids long. CDR3 nucleotides: TGCGCCAGCAGCTCCGGGACAGGGGCATTTTTATCCTCCGGAAACACCATATATTTT. It translates to CASSSGTGAFLSSGNTIYF.

This clonotype occurred once. The CDR3 here is CASSVRVSPYNEQFF. The CDR3 region has the DNA TGTGCCAGCAGCGTACGGGTCTCTCCCTACAATGAGCAGTTCTTC. The V gene is TRBV9, the J gene TRBJ2-1; no firm D call. The V and J ends lost 1 base and 2 bases respectively, with 10 bases between them. From germline, CDR1 is SGDLS and CDR2 YYNGEE. CDR3 size: 15 residues.

This sequence joins TRBV5-1 and TRBJ2-6; the D is unclear. Trimming left V 2 bases short and J 4 bases short, with 4 bases between. The CDR3 totals 13 residues. CDR1 and CDR2 from the germline V gene are SGHRS and YFSETQ. The CDR3 DNA is TGCGCCAGCAGCTTCGGGGGGGCCAACGTCCTGACTTTC. It codes for CASSFGGANVLTF.

This clonotype was observed a few times. The chain recombines TRBV10-3 with TRBJ1-2; D not resolved. V was pared by 0 bases and J by 2 bases, with 7 bases between. Germline V gene data show CDR1 as ENHRY and CDR2 as SYGVKD. CDR3 size: 14 residues. For the CDR3, the DNA is TGTGCCATCAGTGAGTCCCAGGCCAACTATGGCTACACCTTC. The encoded protein is CAISESQANYGYTF.